The next 21 T cell receptor beta chains were all read from a single sample in a study of T cell responses to AZD1222 COVID-19 vaccine (dated by TCRdb to about 2021). The library was generated by the immunoSEQ multiplex PCR assay. Entries here come from immuneACCESS through TCRdb and include only in-frame sequences with V and J called. Some clones fail to appear in such tables; in the studies checked, an unresolved V gene covers under half of the shortfall, and the cause of the remainder is unknown. The table for this sample lists around 190,000 clones; 85% to 95% of them were counted only once. Around 1.6% of the sample rests with the top ten. According to the study, the label for this sample's time point signals: about 28 days (+/-7) after the second vaccine dose. This sample comprised peripheral blood, obtained 28 days after the second AZD1222 dose. All receptors come from an adult who received the AZD1222 COVID-19 vaccine.

V is TRBV14 and J is TRBJ2-1; no clear D. Looked up from germline, CDR1 is SGHDN and CDR2 is FVKESK. The ends were cut back, 4 bases at V and 7 bases at J, with 17 bases in the middle. This CDR3 has 15 amino acids. In nucleotides, the CDR3 is TGTGCCAGCAGCCCAAGTTGGTCTGGTGCGAATGAGCAGTTCTTC. It encodes CASSPSWSGANEQFF. Using reference TRBV14 and TRBJ2-1 for the parts outside the CDR3, the full variable domain is EAGVTQFPSHSVIEKGQTVTLRCDPISGHDNLYWYRRVMGKEIKFLLHFVKESKQDESGMPNNRFLAERTGGTYSTLKVQPAELEDSGVYFCASSPSWSGANEQFFGPGTRLTVL.

The chain employs TRBV7-8 and TRBJ1-2; no reliable D call. This CDR3 spans 12 amino acids. V lost 5 bases and J lost 10, with 14 bases in between. The germline V gene has CDR1 SGHVS and CDR2 FQNEAQ. The CDR3 coding sequence is TGTGCCAGCAGCCAATTTCTCGGCGACTACACCTTC. Protein product: CASSQFLGDYTF.

This chain links TRBV6-4 with TRBJ2-2; D gene unclear. The CDR3 has 16 residues. From germline, CDR1 is MRHNA and CDR2 SNTAGT. V dropped 4 bases and J dropped 0 bases, with 12 bases sitting between them. Here the CDR3 reads CASSVGVDANTGELFF. In DNA form, the CDR3 reads TGTGCCAGCAGTGTAGGTGTGGACGCGAACACCGGGGAGCTGTTTTTT.

Of note for this clone: A junction end diverges from the germline sequence, so it may reflect a read error. CDR3 loop: CASRIAGGPHEQFF. The CDR3 region has the DNA TGTGCCAGTAGAATAGCGGGAGGGCCCCATGAGCAGTTCTTC. The V and J genes are TRBV19 and TRBJ2-1, with 11 bases fitting TRBD2. The germline V gene has CDR1 LNHDA and CDR2 SQIVND (reference sequence). CDR3 length: 14 residues.

The chain combines TRBV9 with TRBJ1-2; D not certain. There are 13 residues in the CDR3. Germline V gene sequence: CDR1 SGDLS, CDR2 YYNGEE. The V and J ends lost 3 bases and 6 bases respectively, with 12 bases between them. The CDR3 nucleotides are TGTGCCAGCAGCGCCCTGGGCCTGCATGGCTACACCTTC. Its translation: CASSALGLHGYTF. The full variable domain, rest sourced from reference TRBV9 and TRBJ1-2, is DSGVTQTPKHLITATGQRVTLRCSPRSGDLSVYWYQQSLDQGLQFLIQYYNGEERAKGNILERFSAQQFPDLHSELNLSSLELGDSALYFCASSALGLHGYTFGSGTRLTVV.

The chain is built from TRBV19 and TRBJ2-7; the D is unclear. V was cut by 5 bases and J by 2 bases, with 4 bases left in between. Germline CDR1 is LNHDA and CDR2 is SQIVND (reference sequence). This CDR3 region has 11 residues. The CDR3 nucleotides read TGTGCCAGTAGTGGGGCCTACGAGCAGTACTTC. Its translation is CASSGAYEQYF. The variable domain in full, with the rest retrieved from reference TRBV19 and TRBJ2-7, is DGGITQSPKYLFRKEGQNVTLSCEQNLNHDAMYWYRQDPGQGLRLIYYSQIVNDFQKGDIAEGYSVSREKKESFPLTVTSAQKNPTAFYLCASSGAYEQYFGPGTRLTVT.

The chain has TRBV5-5 and TRBJ2-5; 11 bases are a match to TRBD2. Germline V gives CDR1 SGHKS, CDR2 YYEKEE (reference sequence). This CDR3 contains 19 residues. J gave up 1 base and V 3 bases, and 14 bases lay outside the gene matches. CDR3 sequence (DNA): TGTGCCAGCAGCTCCACTAGACTAGCGGGGCCGCCCCCCCAAGAGACCCAGTACTTC. Protein: CASSSTRLAGPPPQETQYF.

The V gene is TRBV5-4, the J gene TRBJ1-2; maybe TRBD1 (5 bases). The CDR3 sequence is 15 residues long. V was cut by 3 bases and J by 1 base, with 13 bases left in between. The germline V gene encodes CDR1 SGHNT and CDR2 YYREEE (reference sequence). The CDR3 bases are TGTGCCAGCAGCTACCAAGACAGAAGTAACTATGGCTACACCTTC. Translated, it gives CASSYQDRSNYGYTF.

This sequence joins TRBV4-2 and TRBJ1-2; 7 bases map to TRBD1. This CDR3 has 12 amino acids. Germline-derived CDR1 and CDR2 are LGHNA and YNFKEQ. J lost 6 bases, V lost 4 bases, and 2 bases had no gene match. The CDR3 protein is CASSRTGDGYTF. The CDR3, as DNA: TGTGCCAGCAGCCGGACAGGAGATGGCTACACCTTC.

The rearrangement links TRBV7-2 to TRBJ1-2, with D possibly matching TRBD1 (5 bases). CDR1 SGHTA and CDR2 FQGNSA come from the germline V gene. Trimming shortened V by 1 base and J by 2 bases, and 11 bases separated the two germline ends. This CDR3 has 15 amino acids. The CDR3 DNA reads as TGTGCCAGCAGCTTAGACGGGACGGGAAACTATGGCTACACCTTC. Translation: CASSLDGTGNYGYTF. Using reference TRBV7-2 and TRBJ1-2 for the parts outside the CDR3, the full variable domain is GAGVSQSPSNKVTEKGKDVELRCDPISGHTALYWYRQSLGQGLEFLIYFQGNSAPDKSGLPSDRFSAERTGGSVSTLTIQRTQQEDSAVYLCASSLDGTGNYGYTFGSGTRLTVV.

The gene calls are TRBV5-6 and TRBJ1-5, with D hard to call. The CDR3 runs to 15 residues. Trimming removed 2 bases from V and 2 bases from J, with 11 bases in between. Germline lookup yields CDR1 SGHDT and CDR2 YYEEEE. The DNA for the CDR3 is TGTGCCAGCAGCTTCAGCCTGAGGGGCAATCAGCCCCAGCATTTT. The encoded protein is CASSFSLRGNQPQHF.

J is TRBJ1-2 and V is TRBV4-1, with 8 bases identical to TRBD1. This CDR3 has 14 amino acids. Trimming removed 6 bases from V and 6 bases from J; junction bases left unmatched: 9. CDR1 and CDR2 from the germline V gene are MGHRA and YSYEKL. DNA of the CDR3: TGCGCCAGCAGGAGTCCGACAGGGGTGGATGGCTACACCTTC. Translated: CASRSPTGVDGYTF.

The chain recombines TRBV27 with TRBJ2-5; D is perhaps TRBD1 (5 bases). Trimming took 2 bases from V and 5 from J, leaving 12 bases between them. This CDR3 contains 14 residues. Per the germline V gene, CDR1 is MNHEY and CDR2 is SMNVEV (reference sequence). For the CDR3, the DNA is TGTGCCAGCAGTTTACAGGGTCGCGCCGAGACCCAGTACTTC. Residues: CASSLQGRAETQYF.

The genes are TRBV2 and TRBJ1-6; D unresolved. CDR3 size: 14 residues. V lost 7 bases and J lost 8, with 15 bases in between. CDR1 SNHLY and CDR2 FYNNEI come from the germline V gene. CDR3 in amino acids: CASTENNGYSPLHF. The DNA for the CDR3 is TGTGCCAGCACCGAGAATAACGGATATTCACCCCTCCACTTT.

The chain uses TRBV7-9 and TRBJ2-3; D is perhaps TRBD1 or TRBD2 (5 bases each). Germline CDR1 and CDR2: SEHNR and FQNEAQ (reference sequence). The V end lost 5 bases, the J end lost 0 bases, and 6 bases lay between the germline ends. This CDR3 has 13 residues. The DNA for the CDR3 is TGTGCCAGCAGCCGGGACAGCACAGATACGCAGTATTTT. This encodes CASSRDSTDTQYF.

This chain uses TRBV19 with TRBJ1-1; D not certain. V gave up 10 bases and J gave up 2 bases, with 8 bases separating them. The CDR3 extends over 11 amino acids. Per germline, CDR1 LNHDA and CDR2 SQIVND (reference sequence). The CDR3 loop reads CATRINTEAFF. The CDR3 DNA reads TGTGCCACACGCATCAACACTGAAGCTTTCTTT. The variable domain in full, with the rest retrieved from reference TRBV19 and TRBJ1-1, is DGGITQSPKYLFRKEGQNVTLSCEQNLNHDAMYWYRQDPGQGLRLIYYSQIVNDFQKGDIAEGYSVSREKKESFPLTVTSAQKNPTAFYLCATRINTEAFFGQGTRLTVV.

V is TRBV28 and J is TRBJ2-5; 12 bases fit TRBD1. The CDR3 extends over 14 amino acids. Germline V CDR1 and CDR2: MDHEN, SYDVKM. J lost 5 bases, V lost 7 bases, and 5 bases had no gene match. The CDR3: CASNRDRGLETQYF. The CDR3 coding sequence is TGTGCCAGCAACCGGGACAGGGGGCTCGAGACCCAGTACTTC.

CDR3 nucleotide sequence: TGTGCCAGCTCACGCTCAGACACAGATACGCAGTATTTT. This encodes CASSRSDTDTQYF. This sequence joins TRBV18 and TRBJ2-3; D gene unclear. Between the trimmed V and J ends, which lost 4 bases and 2 bases, there was a span of 7 bases. The germline V gene encodes CDR1 KGHSH and CDR2 LQKENI. The CDR3 covers 13 residues.

The rearrangement links TRBV19 to TRBJ2-2; D not resolved. This CDR3 contains 12 residues. The ends were cut back, 3 bases at V and 6 bases at J, with 5 bases in the middle. CDR1 and CDR2 (germline): LNHDA, SQIVND (reference sequence). CDR3 amino acids: CASSMASGELFF. CDR3 DNA sequence: TGTGCCAGTAGTATGGCGTCCGGGGAGCTGTTTTTT. Combining the CDR3 with reference TRBV19 and TRBJ2-2 gives the whole variable domain DGGITQSPKYLFRKEGQNVTLSCEQNLNHDAMYWYRQDPGQGLRLIYYSQIVNDFQKGDIAEGYSVSREKKESFPLTVTSAQKNPTAFYLCASSMASGELFFGEGSRLTVL.

J is TRBJ1-5 and V is TRBV11-2; D gene uncertain. Per germline, CDR1 SGHAT and CDR2 FQNNGV. The CDR3 covers 10 residues. V shed 5 bases and J shed 7 bases, with 3 bases lying between them. CDR3 in amino acids: CASSPQPQHF. The CDR3 DNA is TGTGCCAGCAGCCCGCAGCCCCAGCATTTT.

The chain recombines TRBV19 with TRBJ1-2; no clear D. Trimming stripped 4 bases from V and 6 bases from J, with 15 bases between. Germline CDR1 LNHDA, CDR2 SQIVND (reference sequence). The CDR3 loop spans 14 amino acids. The CDR3, as DNA: TGTGCCAGTAGTACCCCGGGCCTCAGTCATGGCTACACCTTC. Protein: CASSTPGLSHGYTF.